This T cell receptor beta chain was captured by sequencing in a study of blood T cell repertoires in COVID-19. Study-level information: T cells, B-cell-depleted T cells, or PBMCs supplied cDNA or gDNA.

V lost 3 bases and J lost 2; bases outside the gene matches: 4. The CDR3 is made up of 15 amino acids. CDR1 is SGHNT and CDR2 is YENEEA in the germline V gene. Clones were sequenced by immunoSEQ multiplex PCR, and TCRdb holds only the in-frame ones, with some missing. The table shows 400,000 or so clones, with roughly nine tenths occurring only once. V and J are TRBV11-3 and TRBJ2-1; 7 nucleotides match TRBD2. Sequences were obtained from PBMCs or T cells enriched from blood (not recorded which). The sequence derives from a man aged 30 to 39 who had recovered from COVID-19. CDR3 sequence: CASSFSSGTYNEQFF. The CDR3, as DNA: TGTGCCAGCAGCTTTTCTAGCGGAACCTACAATGAGCAGTTCTTC.